This T cell receptor (beta chain) was observed in a study of T cell responses to AZD1222 COVID-19 vaccine. Points from the study as a whole: There were mostly white British donors and more females than males, and clonal diversity was possibly underestimated. The repertoires were collected only after the peak T cell response.

Analysis merged second doses at about 4 or about 12 weeks. Measured with immunoSEQ multiplex PCR; TCRdb has only the in-frame clones, and not every one. In the table there are some 96,000 clones, roughly 86% of which are singletons. The germline V and J ends were trimmed by 5 bases and 10 bases, with 20 bases remaining between them. The CDR3 loop spans 14 amino acids. Germline CDR1 is LNHDA and CDR2 is SQIVND (reference sequence). Of note for this clone: Antigen unknown.

The source material was peripheral blood, sampled 28 days after the second AZD1222 dose. The TCR originated in an adult who received the AZD1222 COVID-19 vaccine. The J gene is TRBJ1-1, the V gene TRBV19, with D possibly TRBD1 on 5 matching bases. The CDR3 DNA follows: TGTGCCAGTAGTGCGGTAGATAAACAGGTACCAGCTTTCTTT. It specifies CASSAVDKQVPAFF. The full variable domain, with the rest looked up from reference TRBV19 and TRBJ1-1, is DGGITQSPKYLFRKEGQNVTLSCEQNLNHDAMYWYRQDPGQGLRLIYYSQIVNDFQKGDIAEGYSVSREKKESFPLTVTSAQKNPTAFYLCASSAVDKQVPAFFGQGTRLTVV.